A selection of T cell receptor beta chains follows, all from one sample in a study of vaccination and CD4 T cells after COVID-19. These receptors' antigens are unknown. MiXCR, applied by TCRdb to the PCR reads, yields one record per CDR3 protein. The sample lists roughly 8,000 distinct CDR3 sequences; approximately 49% were seen once. The sequencing input was CD4+ T cells from blood, cultured in vitro. Source of these receptors: a human donor in good health. The CDR3 runs from the conserved cysteine through the conserved F or W. The D gene is left open where the match is weak. Part of the rows lack a size; the others show once, few, many or a class for expanded clones.

cdr3_length | j_call | clone_size | d_call | v_call | cdr3_aa | cdr3_nt
17 | TRBJ1-2 | . | TRBD1 | TRBV10-3 | CAISEGSLAGGAYGYTF | TGTGCCATCAGTGAGGGATCGTTGGCAGGGGGCGCCTATGGCTACACCTTC
12 | TRBJ1-1 | . | . | TRBV10-2 | CASRVQGQEAFF | TGCGCCAGCAGGGTGCAGGGGCAAGAAGCTTTCTTT
13 | TRBJ2-7 | . | TRBD1 | TRBV5-4 | CASGGTGTYEQYF | TGTGCCAGCGGGGGGACAGGCACCTACGAGCAGTACTTC
14 | TRBJ1-3 | . | . | TRBV6-5 | CASSYGVSGNTIYF | TGTGCCAGCAGTTACGGGGTCTCTGGAAACACCATATATTTT
15 | TRBJ2-2 | . | TRBD1 | TRBV28 | CASSFDRGGAGELFF | TGTGCCAGCAGTTTTGACAGGGGCGGCGCCGGGGAGCTGTTTTTT
14 | TRBJ1-6 | . | . | TRBV10-2 | CASSVTRADSPLHF | TGCGCCAGCAGTGTAACCAGGGCCGATTCACCCCTCCACTTT
17 | TRBJ2-5 | few | . | TRBV5-1 | CASSLPLPGPGKETQYF | TGCGCCAGCAGTCTCCCACTTCCCGGGCCGGGGAAAGAGACCCAGTACTTC
12 | TRBJ2-7 | . | . | TRBV7-2 | CASSHPGTEQYF | TGTGCCAGCAGCCATCCAGGGACCGAGCAGTACTTC
15 | TRBJ2-7 | . | . | TRBV10-3 | CAISEGEGSSYEQYF | TGTGCCATCAGTGAGGGGGAAGGCAGCTCCTACGAGCAGTACTTC
18 | TRBJ2-1 | . | TRBD2 | TRBV11-3 | CASSRVGWGLAGDNEQFF | TGTGCCAGCAGCCGAGTAGGGTGGGGACTAGCGGGAGACAATGAGCAGTTCTTC
13 | TRBJ2-7 | . | . | TRBV19 | CASSFQGGGEQYF | TGTGCCAGTAGCTTCCAGGGAGGGGGAGAGCAGTACTTC
13 | TRBJ1-2 | . | . | TRBV12-3/TRBV12-4 | CASSSDLDYGYTF | TGTGCCAGCAGTTCGGACTTGGACTATGGCTACACCTTC
15 | TRBJ2-3 | few | TRBD1 | TRBV27 | CASSIQGASTDTQYF | TGTGCCAGCAGCATACAGGGGGCTAGCACAGATACGCAGTATTTT
15 | TRBJ2-5 | . | TRBD1 | TRBV5-6 | CASSPGQGRLETQYF | TGTGCCAGCAGCCCTGGACAGGGGAGATTGGAGACCCAGTACTTC
12 | TRBJ1-2 | . | . | TRBV10-2 | CASSEDFRGYTF | TGCGCCAGCAGTGAAGACTTTAGGGGCTACACCTTC
14 | TRBJ2-7 | . | . | TRBV7-2 | CASSPRAGTYEQYF | TGTGCCAGCAGCCCCCGGGCAGGGACCTACGAGCAGTACTTC